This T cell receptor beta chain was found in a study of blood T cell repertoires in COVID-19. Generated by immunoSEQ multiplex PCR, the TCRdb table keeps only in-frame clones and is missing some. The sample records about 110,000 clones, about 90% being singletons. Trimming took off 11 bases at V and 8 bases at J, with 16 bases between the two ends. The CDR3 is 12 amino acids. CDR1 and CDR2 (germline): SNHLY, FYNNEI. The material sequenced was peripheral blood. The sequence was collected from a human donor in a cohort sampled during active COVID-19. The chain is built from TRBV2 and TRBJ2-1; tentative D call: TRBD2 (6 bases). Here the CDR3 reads CAGGEEFHEQFF. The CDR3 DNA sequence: TGTGCCGGCGGGGAGGAGTTTCATGAGCAGTTCTTC.